Below are 8 T cell receptor beta chains sequenced from a single sample in a study of blood T cell repertoires in COVID-19. Profiled with immunoSEQ multiplex PCR; TCRdb holds only in-frame clones, not every one. The sample carries approximately 490,000 clones, around 85% recorded once. Input material: PBMCs or T cells enriched from blood (not recorded which). The receptors come from a woman aged 60-70 years who had recovered from COVID-19.

This chain joins TRBV28 and TRBJ1-6; D may be TRBD1 (6 bases). Trimming removed 6 bases at V and 7 bases at J, with 16 bases between. This CDR3 is built from 15 residues. CDR1 and CDR2 from the germline V gene are MDHEN and SYDVKM. The CDR3: CASSPWDTTNSPLHF. DNA of the CDR3: TGTGCCAGCAGCCCCTGGGACACGACCAATTCACCCCTCCACTTT.

This clone was seen more than once but under ten times. V usage is TRBV10-3 and J usage is TRBJ1-1, with TRBD1 as a possible D gene (6 bases). V lost 3 bases and J 1 base, leaving 12 bases between the germline ends. The CDR3 contains 15 residues. The germline V gene has CDR1 ENHRY and CDR2 SYGVKD. In DNA form, the CDR3 reads TGTGCCATCAGTGATGAAGGCAGGGGGAACACTGAAGCTTTCTTT. Translation: CAISDEGRGNTEAFF.

The chain combines TRBV24-1 with TRBJ2-1; 9 bases match TRBD2. CDR3 length: 18 residues. The V segment lost 3 bases and the J segment 4 bases; nucleotides outside the gene matches: 12. The germline V gene encodes CDR1 KGHDR and CDR2 SFDVKD. The CDR3 DNA reads as TGTGCCACCAGTGATAGTCAGCGGGGGGCCCGAAGTTACAATGAGCAGTTCTTC. As protein: CATSDSQRGARSYNEQFF.

This chain connects TRBV7-8 to TRBJ2-7; 10 bases are a match to TRBD2. This CDR3 contains 15 residues. The V and J ends lost 1 base and 1 base, in that order; junction bases with no gene match: 1. Per the germline V gene, CDR1 is SGHVS and CDR2 is FQNEAQ. The CDR3 region is CASSLVAGGSYEQYF. CDR3 sequence (DNA): TGTGCCAGCAGCTTAGTAGCGGGGGGATCCTACGAGCAGTACTTC. Looking up the rest from reference TRBV7-8 and TRBJ2-7 gives the full variable domain: GAGVSQSPRYKVAKRGQDVALRCDPISGHVSLFWYQQALGQGPEFLTYFQNEAQLDKSGLPSDRFFAERPEGSVSTLKIQRTQQEDSAVYLCASSLVAGGSYEQYFGPGTRLTVT.

The V call is TRBV27, the J call TRBJ1-5, with TRBD1 identical over 7 bases. V lost 5 bases to trimming and J lost 6 bases; unmatched junction nucleotides: 10. Per germline, CDR1 MNHEY and CDR2 SMNVEV (reference sequence). CDR3 length: 15 residues. The CDR3 region is CASSQGGDHSQPQHF. The CDR3, as DNA: TGTGCCAGCAGTCAAGGGGGCGATCATAGTCAGCCCCAGCATTTT.

The chain combines TRBV5-6 with TRBJ1-5; perhaps TRBD1 as D (5 bases). The V gene lost 0 bases and the J gene lost 2 bases, with 9 bases spanning the gap. Germline CDR1 and CDR2: SGHDT and YYEEEE. The CDR3 covers 15 residues. The CDR3 DNA follows: TGTGCCAGCAGCTTGGAGGGGAAGGGCAATCAGCCCCAGCATTTT. Translated, it gives CASSLEGKGNQPQHF.

The chain couples TRBV6-5 to TRBJ2-3, with TRBD1 identical over 7 bases. Germline V gene sequence: CDR1 MNHEY, CDR2 SVGAGI. This CDR3 spans 15 amino acids. V dropped 7 bases and J dropped 2; count of bases not matched to a gene: 9. In DNA form, the CDR3 reads TGTGCCAGCATCACTCCGGGACAGTTCACAGATACGCAGTATTTT. This sequence encodes CASITPGQFTDTQYF.

This chain connects TRBV7-9 to TRBJ2-1, with unresolved D. The CDR3 loop spans 13 amino acids. CDR1 and CDR2 (germline): SEHNR, FQNEAQ (reference sequence). Trimming cost V 2 bases and J 4 bases, with 6 bases left between them. CDR3: CASSLLQYNEQFF. The CDR3 DNA sequence: TGTGCCAGCAGCTTATTACAGTACAATGAGCAGTTCTTC.